Below, 26 T cell receptor beta chains from the same sample are listed, as sequenced in a study of T cell repertoires in cytomegalovirus infection. In TCRdb, the reads were re-called with MiXCR into one record per CDR3 protein. Of a few hundred thousand distinct CDR3 sequences listed, about a quarter are singletons. Sequencing used PBMCs. The receptors come from a human donor in good health (CMV status not recorded). Some clones in this sample may be carry-over from other donors' samples.

This clonotype appeared many times. The gene calls are TRBV7-2 and TRBJ2-1; D is unclear. This CDR3 has 15 amino acids. Germline V gives CDR1 SGHTA, CDR2 FQGNSA. Between the trimmed V and J ends, which lost 5 bases and 2 bases, there was a span of 13 bases. The CDR3 reads CASSTDTAPYNEQFF. For the CDR3, the DNA is TGTGCCAGCAGCACCGACACAGCCCCCTACAATGAGCAGTTCTTC.

A few counts support this clonotype. The rearrangement joins TRBV6-2 or TRBV6-3 to TRBJ1-2; D remains ambiguous. The CDR3 extends over 17 amino acids. Germline CDR1 reads MNHEY; CDR2 reads SVGEGT. Trimming pared 0 bases from V and 0 bases from J, leaving 14 bases between. CDR3 residues: CASSYSIAATTNYGYTF. CDR3 nucleotides: TGTGCCAGCAGTTACTCGATAGCGGCTACTACTAACTATGGCTACACCTTC.

V and J are TRBV29-1 and TRBJ2-1, with a tentative D call TRBD2 (6 bases). V was trimmed by 4 bases and J by 7 bases, leaving 17 bases between them. The germline CDR1 and CDR2 sequences are SQVTM and ANQGSEA. CDR3 length: 14 amino acids. The CDR3: CSVVRDSRGNEQFF. CDR3 nucleotide sequence: TGCAGCGTTGTACGGGACTCCCGCGGAAATGAGCAGTTCTTC.

V usage is TRBV7-9 and J usage is TRBJ1-4; no clear D gene. V was shortened by 3 bases and J by 0 bases, with 8 bases between the two germline ends. CDR1 SEHNR and CDR2 FQNEAQ come from the germline V gene (reference sequence). This CDR3 is 15 amino acids long. CDR3 sequence reads: CASSFGSATNEKLFF. For the CDR3, the DNA is TGTGCCAGCAGCTTCGGGTCAGCAACTAATGAAAAACTGTTTTTT.

This clonotype has ten or more counts. For the CDR3, the DNA is TGTGCCAGCAGTTTACAGACAGGGGGGGCGTACAATGAGCAGTTCTTC. This gives the protein CASSLQTGGAYNEQFF. The chain uses TRBV7-2 and TRBJ2-1, with 9 bases matching TRBD1. This CDR3 spans 16 amino acids. V shed 6 bases, J shed 4 bases, and the junction held 10 bases outside the gene matches. CDR1 SGHTA and CDR2 FQGNSA come from the germline V gene.

Only a few counts were recorded for this clonotype. V usage is TRBV7-6 and J usage is TRBJ2-1; 14 nucleotides agree with TRBD2. The trim removed 5 bases at V and 0 bases at J, leaving 6 bases unmatched. In germline, CDR1 is SGHVS, CDR2 FNYEAQ. The CDR3 covers 18 residues. Here the CDR3 DNA reads TGTGCCAGCAGCCCGGGACTAGCGGGAGCGCTCTCCTACAATGAGCAGTTCTTC. This gives the protein CASSPGLAGALSYNEQFF.

The chain recombines TRBV24-1 with TRBJ2-3; 8 bases agree with TRBD1. CDR3 length equals 15 residues. V lost 7 bases, J lost 0 bases, and 5 bases stayed unmatched. Per the germline V gene, CDR1 is KGHDR and CDR2 is SFDVKD. The CDR3 DNA reads as TGTGCCACCAGCGGACAGGGCTTGAGCACAGATACGCAGTATTTT. Protein: CATSGQGLSTDTQYF.

The chain uses TRBV30 and TRBJ1-1; D possibly corresponds to TRBD1 (5 bases). The CDR3 has 14 residues. The germline CDR1 and CDR2 sequences are GTSNPN and SVGIG (reference sequence). V lost 3 bases and J 3 bases, leaving 14 bases between the germline ends. DNA for the CDR3: TGTGCCTGGAGGACCCCCGACAGAGACACTGAAGCTTTCTTT. This translates into CAWRTPDRDTEAFF.

This clonotype showed up just a few times. V and J are TRBV11-2 and TRBJ2-1; D gene unclear. V lost 6 bases to trimming and J lost 10 bases, with 13 bases between them. This CDR3 contains 12 residues. Germline V gives CDR1 SGHAT, CDR2 FQNNGV. The CDR3 protein is CASSFILGEQFF. The CDR3 coding sequence is TGTGCCAGCAGTTTCATACTGGGAGAGCAGTTCTTC.

Many counts were recorded for this clonotype. The J gene is TRBJ2-1, the V gene TRBV7-9, with 11 bases lining up with TRBD1. Trimming at V came to 5 bases and at J to 9 bases, leaving 15 bases not matched to a gene. The germline V gene encodes CDR1 SEHNR and CDR2 FQNEAQ (reference sequence). The CDR3 loop spans 17 amino acids. The CDR3 spells CASSDTATDRGLGEQFF. The CDR3 bases are TGTGCCAGCAGCGACACGGCGACGGACAGGGGGCTGGGTGAGCAGTTCTTC.

This clonotype was picked up many times. The gene calls are TRBV7-8 and TRBJ2-1; the D gene is possibly TRBD1 (5 bases). Deletions cut 2 bases from V and 7 bases from J, with 12 bases between. The germline CDR1 and CDR2 sequences are SGHVS and FQNEAQ. The CDR3 has 14 amino acids. This chain's CDR3 is CASSLSQVQNEQFF. The CDR3 bases are TGTGCCAGCAGCTTATCACAGGTTCAAAATGAGCAGTTCTTC.

This clonotype was seen repeatedly, ten times or more. The chain employs TRBV7-8 and TRBJ2-5; D is perhaps TRBD1 or TRBD2 (7 bases each). V dropped 7 bases and J dropped 2 bases, with 11 bases sitting between them. The germline CDR1 and CDR2 sequences are SGHVS and FQNEAQ. This CDR3 region has 13 residues. The CDR3 sequence is CASTGGGQETQYF. CDR3 nucleotide sequence: TGTGCCAGCACAGGGGGAGGGCAAGAGACCCAGTACTTC. The full variable domain, rest sourced from reference TRBV7-8 and TRBJ2-5, is GAGVSQSPRYKVAKRGQDVALRCDPISGHVSLFWYQQALGQGPEFLTYFQNEAQLDKSGLPSDRFFAERPEGSVSTLKIQRTQQEDSAVYLCASTGGGQETQYFGPGTRLLVL.

This rearrangement joins TRBV5-4 to TRBJ2-7; D unresolved. V lost 0 bases and J 2 bases, leaving 9 bases between the germline ends. The CDR3 totals 14 residues. Germline CDR1 is SGHNT and CDR2 is YYREEE (reference sequence). This CDR3 reads CASSLAGSPYEQYV. CDR3 coding DNA: TGTGCCAGCAGCTTGGCCGGCAGTCCCTACGAGCAGTACGTC.

The table lists this clonotype with many counts. The V gene is TRBV7-8, the J gene TRBJ2-5, with D unclear. The V gene lost 4 bases and the J gene lost 5 bases, with 17 bases spanning the gap. Germline CDR1 reads SGHVS; CDR2 reads FQNEAQ. The CDR3 covers 15 residues. For the CDR3, the DNA is TGTGCCAGCAGCTCACCGAGTGGTAGCAAGGAGACCCAGTACTTC. As protein: CASSSPSGSKETQYF.

This clonotype occurred many times. This chain joins TRBV7-2 and TRBJ2-1, with 7 nucleotides matching TRBD2. Germline assignment: CDR1 SGHTA and CDR2 FQGNSA. The CDR3 consists of 17 residues. Trimming took 2 bases from V and 0 from J; bases not matched to a gene: 7. The CDR3 region is CASSLMGGGSSYNEQFF. CDR3 nucleotides: TGTGCCAGCAGCTTAATGGGGGGGGGGAGCTCCTACAATGAGCAGTTCTTC.

V gene TRBV7-2 combines with J gene TRBJ2-5; no clear D gene. Germline CDR1 is SGHTA and CDR2 is FQGNSA. This CDR3 has 14 amino acids. V was shortened by 1 base and J by 3 bases, with 9 bases between the two germline ends. This CDR3 is CASSLDSFKETQYF. The CDR3 DNA reads as TGTGCCAGCAGCTTAGACTCTTTTAAAGAGACCCAGTACTTC.

This clonotype occurred many times. The rearrangement links TRBV7-8 to TRBJ2-2; the D is unclear. Germline V gives CDR1 SGHVS, CDR2 FQNEAQ. With 4 bases removed from V and 4 bases from J, the gap between germline ends came to 7 bases. The CDR3 covers 13 residues. CDR3 bases: TGTGCCAGCAGCTCCCAGATCACCGGGGAGCTGTTTTTT. The encoded protein is CASSSQITGELFF.

Only a few counts were recorded for this clonotype. The chain couples TRBV7-6 to TRBJ2-3, with D hard to call. Germline CDR1 SGHVS, CDR2 FNYEAQ. The CDR3 consists of 12 residues. Trimming removed 1 base from V and 9 bases from J, with 8 bases in between. CDR3 in amino acids: CASSLEPQTQYF. CDR3 DNA: TGTGCCAGCAGCTTAGAACCACAGACGCAGTATTTT.

V gene TRBV5-6 combines with J gene TRBJ2-2, with D unclear. Germline lookup yields CDR1 SGHDT and CDR2 YYEEEE. The CDR3 loop spans 17 amino acids. The V end lost 0 bases, the J end lost 5 bases, and 17 bases lay between the germline ends. The CDR3 region is CASSLGLGFRWTGELFF. As DNA, the CDR3 is TGTGCCAGCAGCTTGGGTCTGGGTTTTCGGTGGACCGGGGAGCTGTTTTTT.

The V gene is TRBV10-3, the J gene TRBJ2-1; 12 bases are a match to TRBD2. The V gene end was trimmed by 6 bases and the J gene end by 8 bases; junction bases not matched to a gene: 11. This CDR3 contains 16 residues. CDR1 ENHRY and CDR2 SYGVKD come from the germline V gene. As DNA, the CDR3 is TGTGCCATCAGGGAAGCATCTAGCGGGAGGGCCCATGAGCAGTTCTTC. Translating gives CAIREASSGRAHEQFF.

The chain links TRBV10-3 to TRBJ2-1; D ambiguous. Germline CDR1 ENHRY, CDR2 SYGVKD. The CDR3 loop spans 14 amino acids. V was clipped by 3 bases and J by 7 bases, with 13 bases between them. The CDR3 sequence is CAISDSFGGNEQFF. The CDR3 bases are TGTGCCATCAGTGATTCCTTTGGTGGTAATGAGCAGTTCTTC.

The J gene is TRBJ2-1, the V gene TRBV5-6; TRBD2 matches 10 bases. Losses at the gene ends were 4 bases for V and 4 bases for J; bases not matched to a gene: 8. The germline CDR1 and CDR2 sequences are SGHDT and YYEEEE. The CDR3 has 16 residues. The CDR3 DNA sequence: TGTGCCAGCAGCCCTGTTCCTAGCGGGAGTTACAATGAGCAGTTCTTC. It codes for CASSPVPSGSYNEQFF.

The chain joins TRBV15 to TRBJ2-1; D not resolved. The CDR3 has 13 amino acids. Germline lookup yields CDR1 LNHNV and CDR2 YYDKDF (reference sequence). The V end lost 3 bases, the J end lost 4 bases, and 7 bases lay between the germline ends. The CDR3 sequence is CATSSPPYNEQFF. In nucleotides, the CDR3 is TGTGCCACCAGCAGTCCTCCTTACAATGAGCAGTTCTTC.

The V call is TRBV19, the J call TRBJ2-4; D is possibly TRBD1 or TRBD2 (5 bases each). Trimming cost V 3 bases and J 0 bases, with 12 bases left between them. The CDR3 runs to 16 residues. Germline CDR1 reads LNHDA; CDR2 reads SQIVND (reference sequence). The CDR3 DNA is TGTGCCAGTAGTATGGGGCGCGGACTAGCCAAAAACATTCAGTACTTC. As protein: CASSMGRGLAKNIQYF. Filled out from reference TRBV19 and TRBJ2-4, the complete variable domain reads DGGITQSPKYLFRKEGQNVTLSCEQNLNHDAMYWYRQDPGQGLRLIYYSQIVNDFQKGDIAEGYSVSREKKESFPLTVTSAQKNPTAFYLCASSMGRGLAKNIQYFGAGTRLSVL.

The chain combines TRBV29-1 with TRBJ1-4; perhaps TRBD1 as D (5 bases). V was trimmed by 6 bases and J by 5 bases, leaving 10 bases between them. Germline loops: CDR1 SQVTM, CDR2 ANQGSEA. The CDR3 length is 12 residues. CDR3 bases: TGCAGCGTCCTGGGGCCCAATGAAAAACTGTTTTTT. Translation: CSVLGPNEKLFF.

This clonotype was detected ten times or more. The rearrangement joins TRBV7-2 to TRBJ2-1; possibly TRBD1 for D (5 bases). CDR1 SGHTA and CDR2 FQGNSA come from the germline V gene. CDR3 length: 13 amino acids. The germline V and J ends were trimmed by 4 bases and 15 bases, with 19 bases remaining between them. CDR3 DNA sequence: TGTGCCAGCAGCTCGGATACAGGAAGTAGGCGGTTCTTC. Translated: CASSSDTGSRRFF.